The rows below give T cell receptor beta chains drawn from one sample of a study of beta chain features in type 1 diabetes. The assay was immunoSEQ multiplex PCR, and TCRdb's table has in-frame clones only and misses some. The sample has hundreds of thousands of clones, less than 20% seen once. Material: naive CD4+ T cells from blood. Receptors were obtained from a man younger than 35 in good health. Both conserved end residues are part of each CDR3. The D gene is left open where the match is weak. A clone size is listed for some rows: how often the clone was seen (once, few, many), or a class if it is expanded.

v_gene	d_gene	j_gene	abundance	CDR3aa	CDR3nt
TRBV19	TRBD2	TRBJ2-1	few	CASSPTSGMGGGEQFF	TGTGCCAGTAGCCCGACTAGCGGGATGGGGGGCGGTGAGCAGTTCTTC
TRBV11-2	-	TRBJ2-4	-	CASSLTSPRSSIQYF	TGTGCCAGCAGCTTAACGAGTCCCCGTTCGTCCATTCAGTACTTC
TRBV20-1	-	TRBJ1-2	-	CSARQNYGYTF	TGCAGTGCCCGACAGAACTATGGCTACACCTTC
TRBV9	-	TRBJ2-7	-	CASSLHGFEQYF	TGTGCCAGCAGCCTCCACGGGTTCGAGCAGTACTTC
TRBV7-3	-	TRBJ2-1	-	CASSLRSADEQFF	TGTGCCAGCAGCTTACGCAGCGCGGATGAGCAGTTCTTC
TRBV14	-	TRBJ2-6	-	CASSQDFRSAVRSGANVLTF	TGTGCCAGCAGCCAAGACTTTCGATCGGCGGTTAGATCTGGGGCCAACGTCCTGACTTTC
TRBV2	-	TRBJ2-2	few	CASRPEGVNTGELFF	TGTGCCAGCCGTCCGGAGGGAGTTAACACCGGGGAGCTGTTTTTT
TRBV9	-	TRBJ2-5	-	CASSVDAGYYQETQYF	TGTGCCAGCAGCGTAGACGCGGGCTACTACCAAGAGACCCAGTACTTC
TRBV4-2	TRBD1	TRBJ2-1	-	CASSPGQGGVKNEQFF	TGTGCCAGCAGCCCAGGACAGGGGGGAGTAAAGAATGAGCAGTTCTTC
TRBV7-8	-	TRBJ1-5	-	CASSLVSGANQPQHF	TGTGCCAGCAGCTTAGTATCAGGAGCCAATCAGCCCCAGCATTTT
TRBV11-2	TRBD1	TRBJ2-7	-	CASRPPGQKFYEQYF	TGTGCCAGCAGACCTCCGGGACAGAAATTCTACGAGCAGTACTTC
TRBV14	-	TRBJ2-1	-	CASSQDSGRGSHNEQFF	TGTGCCAGCAGCCAAGATTCGGGGCGGGGAAGCCACAATGAGCAGTTCTTC
TRBV6-5	TRBD2	TRBJ2-1	-	CASSQTSGGAEFF	TGTGCCAGCAGTCAGACTAGCGGGGGGGCGGAGTTCTTC
TRBV9	-	TRBJ1-3	-	CASSVEDQSLNTIYF	TGTGCCAGCAGCGTGGAGGATCAGAGTTTAAACACCATATATTTT
TRBV2	-	TRBJ2-3	-	CASSVLGTTSTDTQYF	TGTGCCAGCAGTGTATTGGGGACAACTAGCACAGATACGCAGTATTTT
TRBV7-9	-	TRBJ1-4	-	CASSTRQDGTNEKLFF	TGTGCCAGCAGCACCCGACAGGACGGAACTAATGAAAAACTGTTTTTT
TRBV6-6	-	TRBJ2-7	-	CASSYSAGVYEQYF	TGTGCCAGCAGTTACTCCGCGGGTGTCTACGAGCAGTACTTC
TRBV5-1	TRBD1	TRBJ2-3	-	CASSYRDRARTQYF	TGCGCCAGCAGCTACCGGGACAGGGCCCGTACGCAGTATTTT
TRBV28	TRBD1	TRBJ1-1	-	CASSLKGAGCFF	TGTGCCAGCAGTTTAAAGGGGGCAGGCTGTTTCTTT
TRBV25-1	-	TRBJ1-1	-	CASRHLRNTEAFF	TGTGCCAGCAGACACCTCCGGAACACTGAAGCTTTCTTT
TRBV6-5	-	TRBJ2-1	-	CASSSPPGRKYNEQFF	TGTGCCAGCAGTTCCCCACCGGGACGGAAATACAATGAGCAGTTCTTC
TRBV28	-	TRBJ2-7	few	CASSSHYEQYF	TGTGCCAGCAGTTCACACTACGAGCAGTACTTC
TRBV7-2	-	TRBJ2-5	-	CASIVGIQETQYF	TGTGCCAGCATCGTCGGGATACAAGAGACCCAGTACTTC
TRBV7-2	-	TRBJ2-7	-	CASSLVEGYEQYF	TGTGCCAGCAGCTTAGTGGAGGGTTACGAGCAGTACTTC
TRBV5-1	-	TRBJ1-1	few	CASSVATDRLMNTEAFF	TGCGCCAGCAGCGTGGCGACAGACAGATTGATGAACACTGAAGCTTTCTTT
TRBV9	-	TRBJ1-3	-	CASSALPRSSGNTIYF	TGTGCCAGCAGCGCCCTACCGAGGTCCTCTGGAAACACCATATATTTT
TRBV28	TRBD1	TRBJ2-3	few	CASRPQGADTQYF	TGTGCCAGCAGGCCACAGGGGGCAGATACGCAGTATTTT
TRBV6-5	-	TRBJ1-3	-	CGARDLFGNTIYF	TGCGGCGCCAGGGACTTGTTTGGAAACACCATATATTTT
TRBV7-2	TRBD1	TRBJ2-7	-	CASSSGTGPVPTYF	TGTGCCAGCAGCTCCGGGACAGGGCCTGTTCCTACCTACTTC
TRBV21-1	-	TRBJ2-7	-	CASSAPGQGVYEQYF	TGTGCCAGCAGCGCACCGGGACAGGGTGTCTACGAGCAGTACTTC
TRBV2	TRBD1	TRBJ2-7	few	CASGRQGTYEQYF	TGTGCCAGTGGACGACAGGGGACCTACGAGCAGTACTTC
TRBV5-8	TRBD2	TRBJ2-5	-	CASSTGTSGQETQYF	TGTGCCAGCAGCACTGGGACTAGCGGCCAAGAGACCCAGTACTTC
TRBV7-9	TRBD2	TRBJ2-5	few	CASSLALLAGNSETQYF	TGTGCCAGCAGCTTAGCTCTACTAGCGGGAAACTCAGAGACCCAGTACTTC
TRBV5-1	-	TRBJ2-6	few	CASRALSGANVLTF	TGCGCCAGCAGAGCTCTATCTGGGGCCAACGTCCTGACTTTC
TRBV2	-	TRBJ2-5	few	CASSGSSDQETQYF	TGTGCCAGCAGTGGGTCCTCCGACCAGGAGACCCAGTACTTC
TRBV29-1	TRBD2	TRBJ2-3	-	CSVLLALGSDTQYF	TGCAGCGTCCTACTAGCGTTGGGTTCAGATACGCAGTATTTT
TRBV7-2	-	TRBJ2-6	-	CASSRGASGVNVLTF	TGTGCCAGCAGCCGGGGAGCCTCTGGGGTCAACGTCCTGACTTTC
TRBV10-3	TRBD1	TRBJ2-3	few	CATIGTVNTDTQYF	TGTGCCACCATAGGGACAGTAAACACAGATACGCAGTATTTT
TRBV7-3	-	TRBJ2-3	few	CASSLTLGPTDTQYF	TGTGCCAGCAGCTTAACACTGGGGCCCACAGATACGCAGTATTTT
TRBV5-1	-	TRBJ1-6	few	CASSLVQSKNSPLHF	TGCGCCAGCAGCTTGGTGCAGTCAAAGAATTCACCCCTCCACTTT
TRBV7-9	-	TRBJ2-7	-	CASSRGRRVGKETYEQYF	TGTGCCAGCAGCCGAGGACGTCGGGTCGGAAAGGAGACCTACGAGCAGTACTTC
TRBV5-1	-	TRBJ1-5	-	CASSLAERGQPQHF	TGCGCCAGCAGCTTGGCGGAGCGGGGGCAGCCCCAGCATTTT
TRBV2	-	TRBJ1-2	-	CASSAGRNYGYTF	TGTGCCAGCAGCGCAGGGAGGAACTATGGCTACACCTTC
TRBV29-1	TRBD2	TRBJ2-6	many	CGGGSGANVLTF	TGCGGCGGGGGGTCCGGGGCCAACGTCCTGACTTTC
TRBV7-2	TRBD1	TRBJ1-6	-	CASSNRDSTNSPLHF	TGTGCCAGCAGCAACCGGGACAGCACAAATTCACCCCTCCACTTT
TRBV2	TRBD1	TRBJ2-7	few	CAGPRGQGSSYEQYF	TGTGCCGGACCCCGGGGACAGGGTTCCTCCTACGAGCAGTACTTC
TRBV9	-	TRBJ2-3	once	CASTRDTSTDTQYF	TGTGCCAGCACCCGGGACACCAGCACAGATACGCAGTATTTT
TRBV11-3	TRBD2	TRBJ2-1	-	CASSLGTSGGSEQFF	TGTGCCAGCAGCCTTGGGACTAGCGGGGGAAGTGAGCAGTTCTTC
TRBV4-2	-	TRBJ1-5	-	CASSGRLDTGLDQPQHF	TGTGCCAGCAGCGGACGTCTCGACACAGGTTTGGATCAGCCCCAGCATTTT
TRBV29-1	-	TRBJ2-4	-	CSVEGVTGRRIQYF	TGCAGCGTTGAAGGCGTGACAGGGAGGCGCATTCAGTACTTC
TRBV30	-	TRBJ1-6	-	CAWSVPWTRTNSPLHF	TGTGCCTGGAGTGTACCCTGGACACGGACCAATTCACCCCTCCACTTT
TRBV21-1	-	TRBJ2-5	few	CASSKDPGQEQETQYF	TGTGCCAGCAGCAAAGATCCGGGACAGGAGCAAGAGACCCAGTACTTC
TRBV7-9	-	TRBJ2-3	-	CASSFGVPSTDTQYF	TGTGCCAGCAGCTTCGGGGTCCCTAGCACAGATACGCAGTATTTT
TRBV6-5	-	TRBJ2-7	few	CASSYGSRASHEQYF	TGTGCCAGCAGTTACGGGTCCAGGGCATCGCACGAGCAGTACTTC
TRBV28	-	TRBJ2-6	-	CASSFAARPSGANVLTF	TGTGCCAGCAGCTTCGCGGCCAGGCCCTCTGGGGCCAACGTCCTGACTTTC